This TCR beta chain was identified during a study of pediatric ulcerative colitis. Profiled with immunoSEQ multiplex PCR; TCRdb holds only in-frame clones, not every one. The repertoire holds more than 50,000 clones, with about 87% as singletons. At colonoscopy, a blood sample was also collected. CDR1 and CDR2 from the germline V gene are MNHNS and SASEGT. Deletions cut 7 bases from V and 4 bases from J, with 8 bases between. The CDR3 sequence is 12 residues long. The clonotype originates from a boy aged 5-17 years who was a control in a study of pediatric ulcerative colitis. The sequenced material came from blood. The rearrangement links TRBV6-1 to TRBJ1-5; D unresolved. CDR3 protein: CASKDRNQPQHF. The CDR3 DNA reads TGTGCCAGCAAAGACCGAAATCAGCCCCAGCATTTT.